This is a list of T cell receptor beta chains from one sample in a study of T cells in narcolepsy. The protocol was immunoSEQ multiplex PCR, while the TCRdb copy is restricted to in-frame clones and leaves out a portion. The table records fewer than 40,000 clones, about 81% of them present only once. Sample: CD45RA- memory CD4+ T cells from PBMCs. These receptors originate from a human donor with narcolepsy. Both conserved end residues are part of each CDR3. The D gene is left open where the match is weak. Some rows have no size entry. The others give once, few or many, or a class for an expanded clone.

D,V,J,size,DNA,CDR3
.,TRBV2,TRBJ1-5,.,TGTGCCAGCAGTTTTTCGGGTAGCAATCAGCCCCAGCATTTT,CASSFSGSNQPQHF
.,TRBV7-2,TRBJ2-1,.,TGTGCCAGCAGCTCGAGGGCTGAACAGTTCTTC,CASSSRAEQFF
TRBD2,TRBV9,TRBJ2-5,.,TGTGCCAGCAGCGTAGGGGAGACTAGCGGAAACACCCGAATGGAGACCCAGTACTTC,CASSVGETSGNTRMETQYF
.,TRBV19,TRBJ1-1,.,TGTGCCAGTAGTAGAGGAGGCACTGAAGCTTTCTTT,CASSRGGTEAFF
.,TRBV7-9,TRBJ1-5,.,TGTGCCAGCAGCTTGGATTATGGGGCGGGCTATCAGCCCCAGCATTTT,CASSLDYGAGYQPQHF
.,TRBV6-1,TRBJ2-4,few,TGTGCCAGCAGTGAAGAGGGAATAGCCCCAAACATTCAGTACTTC,CASSEEGIAPNIQYF
.,TRBV7-9,TRBJ1-4,once,TGTGCCAGCAGCTTAGCCAGGGCGGGTGAAAAACTGTTTTTT,CASSLARAGEKLFF
.,TRBV27,TRBJ1-3,few,TGTGCCAGCAGTTACAGGGCTGGAAACACCATATATTTT,CASSYRAGNTIYF
.,TRBV9,TRBJ2-3,.,TGTGCCAGCAGCCCCCGAGGGGGGGACCGTTGGGATACGCAGTATTTT,CASSPRGGDRWDTQYF
.,TRBV11-3,TRBJ2-2,.,TGTGCCAGCAGCGACAAACCGAACACCGGGGAGCTGTTTTTT,CASSDKPNTGELFF
.,TRBV5-5,TRBJ1-5,.,TGTGCCAGCAGCTCCGAAAGCAGGGGACAGCCCCAGCATTTT,CASSSESRGQPQHF
.,TRBV5-1,TRBJ2-5,.,TGCGCCAGCAGCTTGGAAGCAGGGGAGGAGACCCAGTACTTC,CASSLEAGEETQYF
.,TRBV28,TRBJ1-4,.,TGTGCCACCCGCTGGGACGGGCTGGGGACTAATGAAAAACTGTTTTTT,CATRWDGLGTNEKLFF
.,TRBV13,TRBJ2-5,.,TGTGCCAGCAGCAAATCAGGGGTGGAGACCCAGTACTTC,CASSKSGVETQYF
.,TRBV14,TRBJ1-1,.,TGTGCCAGCAGCTCGGGATTACGCCAAAGTGAAGCTTTCTTT,CASSSGLRQSEAFF
.,TRBV6-6,TRBJ1-1,once,TGTGCCAGCAGTTACTCCAGGGGACCCAACACTGAAGCTTTCTTT,CASSYSRGPNTEAFF
TRBD1,TRBV29-1,TRBJ1-6,.,TGCAGCGCCGCGACAGGGAGGAATTCACCCCTCCACTTT,CSAATGRNSPLHF
.,TRBV4-3,TRBJ1-2,.,TGCGCCAGCAGCCAAGATTCTTACAGCCCTAACTATGGCTACACCTTC,CASSQDSYSPNYGYTF
.,TRBV5-6,TRBJ2-3,.,TGTGCCAGCAGCATACTTACTGACACAGATACGCAGTATTTT,CASSILTDTDTQYF
.,TRBV28,TRBJ1-3,.,TGTGCCAGCAGTTTTCCAGGGGATGGAAACACCATATATTTT,CASSFPGDGNTIYF
TRBD1,TRBV28,TRBJ1-1,once,TGTGCCAGCCGTGGGACAGGCGCCGGGGTGCTTGAAGCTTTCTTT,CASRGTGAGVLEAFF
TRBD2,TRBV2,TRBJ2-5,.,TGTGCCAGCATCGGAATGAGGGTCGCGGGGGGCCCTGGGGGGTCCCCCCAAATGAAAGAGACCCAGTACTTC,CASIGMRVAGGPGGSPQMKETQYF
TRBD1,TRBV6-1,TRBJ1-5,.,TGTGCCAGCATTCAGGGGGGGCCCAATCAGCCCCAGCATTTT,CASIQGGPNQPQHF
.,TRBV2,TRBJ1-3,.,TGTGCCAGCAGCACAGGGTATGGAAACACCATATATTTT,CASSTGYGNTIYF
.,TRBV6-1,TRBJ1-2,.,TGTGCCATCAGTGAGTCAGGCAGGGATAACTATGGCTACACCTTC,CAISESGRDNYGYTF
TRBD1,TRBV5-5,TRBJ1-5,.,TGTGCCAGCAGCTTGGGGACAGGCGATCGGCCCCAGCATTTT,CASSLGTGDRPQHF
.,TRBV5-4,TRBJ2-5,.,TGTGCCAGCAGCTTAAAGGGCCCAGAGACCCAGTACTTC,CASSLKGPETQYF
.,TRBV19,TRBJ1-2,.,TGTGCCAGTAGGCCTCAGGGGAAGTCTACCTATGGCTACACCTTC,CASRPQGKSTYGYTF
.,TRBV21-1,TRBJ1-2,.,TGTGCCAGCAGCAATTACCAGGGTTACACCTTC,CASSNYQGYTF
TRBD1,TRBV19,TRBJ2-5,once,TGTGCCAGTAGTGCCGGGACAGGGAGGCAAGAGACCCAGTACTTC,CASSAGTGRQETQYF
TRBD2,TRBV6-1,TRBJ2-7,.,TGTGCCAGCAGTCACACTAGCGGGGGGGCCTACGAGCAGTACTTC,CASSHTSGGAYEQYF
.,TRBV6-5,TRBJ1-5,.,TGTGCCAGCAGTGTAACAGGGAAGCAGCCCCAGCATTTT,CASSVTGKQPQHF
TRBD2,TRBV6-1,TRBJ2-1,.,TGTGCCAGCAGCTCCGGGACTAGCTTCGGTGAGCAGTTCTTC,CASSSGTSFGEQFF
.,TRBV6-5,TRBJ2-3,once,TGTGCCAGCGGCGGGACAGTCACAGATACGCAGTATTTT,CASGGTVTDTQYF
.,TRBV29-1,TRBJ2-2,.,TGCAGCGTTGCGGAGACCGAAGGAGGAACCGGGGAGCTGTTTTTT,CSVAETEGGTGELFF
TRBD2,TRBV29-1,TRBJ2-7,.,TGCAGCGTCAGGGCTAGCGGCTACGAGCAGTACTTC,CSVRASGYEQYF
.,TRBV5-4,TRBJ2-7,.,TGTGCCAGCAGTTTTTTCTCCGGGCCCCTCGTCGGGTCCTACGAGCAGTACTTC,CASSFFSGPLVGSYEQYF
.,TRBV29-1,TRBJ2-7,.,TGCAGCGTCGTGGGGCAGGCGGGCTACGAGCAGTACTTC,CSVVGQAGYEQYF
.,TRBV5-1,TRBJ1-1,few,TGCGCCAGCAGCCCGACAGCCATGAACACTGAAGCTTTCTTT,CASSPTAMNTEAFF
TRBD1,TRBV6-5,TRBJ1-2,.,TGTGCCAGCAGGGACAGGGGCATAGGTGGCTACACCTTC,CASRDRGIGGYTF
.,TRBV10-1,TRBJ2-7,few,TGCGCCAGCAGGTTATCGCTACCCCAATGGGAGCAGTACTTC,CASRLSLPQWEQYF
.,TRBV19,TRBJ1-1,.,TGTGCCAGTAGTATTCAGCCCGGGGAATTCGCTGGGGCTTTCTTT,CASSIQPGEFAGAFF
.,TRBV21-1,TRBJ1-3,.,TGTGCCAGCAGCAAACGGGTCAGACGCTCTGGAAACACCATATATTTT,CASSKRVRRSGNTIYF
.,TRBV6-1,TRBJ1-5,.,TGTGCCACAAAGTTGGGGGCGGGACAGCCCCAGCATTTT,CATKLGAGQPQHF
.,TRBV5-4,TRBJ2-1,.,TGTGCCAGCAGCTTGGCCCAGGGTACCTACAATGAGCAGTTCTTC,CASSLAQGTYNEQFF
.,TRBV19,TRBJ1-2,.,TGTGCCAGTATAGGGAAGGCAGCTCATGGCTACACCTTC,CASIGKAAHGYTF
TRBD2,TRBV5-1,TRBJ2-5,.,TGCGCCAGCAGCTTGGAAGGCCGGGACTACGGGCAGTACTTC,CASSLEGRDYGQYF
.,TRBV19,TRBJ1-2,.,TGTGCCAGTAGTTCCCAGAGGGGACGAAACTATGGCTACACCTTC,CASSSQRGRNYGYTF
.,TRBV10-1,TRBJ2-3,.,TGCGCCAGCAGTGAACGTTGGGATACGCAGTATTTT,CASSERWDTQYF
.,TRBV5-1,TRBJ2-3,.,TGCGCCAGCAGCTTGGCGTCAGCTAGGCGCACAGATACGCAGTATTTT,CASSLASARRTDTQYF
.,TRBV7-3,TRBJ2-5,once,TGTGCCAGCAGCCTAGACAGAAACCAAGAGACCCAGTACTTC,CASSLDRNQETQYF
TRBD2,TRBV27,TRBJ2-1,.,TGTGCCAGCAGGGGACTAGACGGATACAATGAGCAGTTCTTC,CASRGLDGYNEQFF
.,TRBV7-2,TRBJ2-7,.,TGTGCCAGCAGCTTAAAGGGGGGCTACGAGCAGTACTTC,CASSLKGGYEQYF